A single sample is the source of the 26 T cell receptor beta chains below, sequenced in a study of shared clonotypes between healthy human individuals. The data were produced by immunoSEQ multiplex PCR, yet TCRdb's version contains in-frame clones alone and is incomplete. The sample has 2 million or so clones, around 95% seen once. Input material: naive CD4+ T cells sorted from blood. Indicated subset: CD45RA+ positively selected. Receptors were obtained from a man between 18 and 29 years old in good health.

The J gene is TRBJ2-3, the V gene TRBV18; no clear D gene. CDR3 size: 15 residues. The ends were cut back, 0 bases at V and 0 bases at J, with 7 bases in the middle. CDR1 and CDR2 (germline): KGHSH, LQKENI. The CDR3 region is CASSPPVGSTDTQYF. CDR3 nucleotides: TGTGCCAGCTCACCACCCGTTGGGAGCACAGATACGCAGTATTTT.

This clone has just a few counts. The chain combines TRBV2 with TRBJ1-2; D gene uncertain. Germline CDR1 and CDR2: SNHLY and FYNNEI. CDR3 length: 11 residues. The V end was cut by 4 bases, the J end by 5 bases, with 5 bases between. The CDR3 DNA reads TGTGCCAGCAGTGCACAGTATGGCTACACCTTC. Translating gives CASSAQYGYTF.

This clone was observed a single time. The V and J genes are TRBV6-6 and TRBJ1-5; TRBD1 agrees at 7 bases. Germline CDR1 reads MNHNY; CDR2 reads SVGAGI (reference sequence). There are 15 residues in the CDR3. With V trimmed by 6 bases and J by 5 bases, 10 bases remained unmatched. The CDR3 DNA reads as TGTGCCAGCAGGGGAACAGGGGTTAGGGATCAGCCCCAGCATTTT. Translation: CASRGTGVRDQPQHF.

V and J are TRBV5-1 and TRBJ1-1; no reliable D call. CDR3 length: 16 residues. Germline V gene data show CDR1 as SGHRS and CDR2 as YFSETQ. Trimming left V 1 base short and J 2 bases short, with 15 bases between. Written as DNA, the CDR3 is TGCGCCAGCAGCTTGTATTCCGGGCCGGCAAACACTGAAGCTTTCTTT. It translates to CASSLYSGPANTEAFF. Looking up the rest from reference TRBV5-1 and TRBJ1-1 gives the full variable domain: KAGVTQTPRYLIKTRGQQVTLSCSPISGHRSVSWYQQTPGQGLQFLFEYFSETQRNKGNFPGRFSGRQFSNSRSEMNVSTLELGDSALYLCASSLYSGPANTEAFFGQGTRLTVV.

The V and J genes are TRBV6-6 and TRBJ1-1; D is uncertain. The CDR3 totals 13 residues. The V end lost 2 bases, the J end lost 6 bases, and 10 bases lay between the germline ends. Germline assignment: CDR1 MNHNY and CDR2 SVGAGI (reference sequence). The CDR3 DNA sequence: TGTGCCAGCAGTTACCCGATCGAGCCTGAAGCTTTCTTT. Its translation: CASSYPIEPEAFF.

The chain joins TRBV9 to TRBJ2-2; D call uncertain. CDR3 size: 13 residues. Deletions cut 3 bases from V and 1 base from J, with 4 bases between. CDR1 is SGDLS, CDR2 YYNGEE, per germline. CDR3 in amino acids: CASSGENTGELFF. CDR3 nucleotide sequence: TGTGCCAGCAGCGGCGAGAACACCGGGGAGCTGTTTTTT.

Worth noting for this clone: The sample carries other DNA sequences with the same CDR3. The CDR3 loop reads CASSRGDEQFF. CDR3 bases: TGTGCCAGCAGCCGGGGCGATGAGCAGTTCTTC. The J gene is TRBJ2-1, the V gene TRBV6-5; D may match TRBD1 or TRBD2 (5 bases each). CDR1 is MNHEY, CDR2 SVGAGI, per germline. The CDR3 runs to 11 residues. V lost 6 bases to trimming and J lost 8 bases, with 8 bases between them.

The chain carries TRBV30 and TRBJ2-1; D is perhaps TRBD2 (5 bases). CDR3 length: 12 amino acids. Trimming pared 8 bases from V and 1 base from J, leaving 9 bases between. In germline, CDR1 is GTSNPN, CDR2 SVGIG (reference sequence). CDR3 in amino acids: CAILVSYNEQFF. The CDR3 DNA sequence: TGTGCCATACTAGTTTCCTACAATGAGCAGTTCTTC.

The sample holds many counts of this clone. CDR3 residues: CASSFGQGKQYF. CDR3 bases: TGTGCCAGCAGTTTCGGACAGGGTAAGCAGTACTTC. The chain joins TRBV28 to TRBJ2-7, with 8 positions matching TRBD1. Germline V lookup: CDR1 MDHEN, CDR2 SYDVKM. With 3 bases clipped from V and 8 bases from J, the junction kept 3 bases outside the gene matches. The CDR3 is made up of 12 amino acids. The full variable domain, its missing parts supplied by reference TRBV28 and TRBJ2-7, is DVKVTQSSRYLVKRTGEKVFLECVQDMDHENMFWYRQDPGLGLRLIYFSYDVKMKEKGDIPEGYSVSREKKERFSLILESASTNQTSMYLCASSFGQGKQYFGPGTRLTVT.

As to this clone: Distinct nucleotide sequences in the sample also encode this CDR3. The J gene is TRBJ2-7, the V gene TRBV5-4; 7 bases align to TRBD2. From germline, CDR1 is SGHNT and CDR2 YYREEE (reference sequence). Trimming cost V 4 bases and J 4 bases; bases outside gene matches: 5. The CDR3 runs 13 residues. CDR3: CASSLRGSYEQYF. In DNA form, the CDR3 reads TGTGCCAGCAGCCTCCGCGGGAGTTACGAGCAGTACTTC.

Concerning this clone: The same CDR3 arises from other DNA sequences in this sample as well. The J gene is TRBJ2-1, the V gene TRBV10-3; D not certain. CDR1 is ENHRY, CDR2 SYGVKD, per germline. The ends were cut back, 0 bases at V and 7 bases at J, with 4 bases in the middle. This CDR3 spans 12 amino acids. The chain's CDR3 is CAISESGNEQFF. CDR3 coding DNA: TGTGCCATCAGTGAGTCGGGAAATGAGCAGTTCTTC.

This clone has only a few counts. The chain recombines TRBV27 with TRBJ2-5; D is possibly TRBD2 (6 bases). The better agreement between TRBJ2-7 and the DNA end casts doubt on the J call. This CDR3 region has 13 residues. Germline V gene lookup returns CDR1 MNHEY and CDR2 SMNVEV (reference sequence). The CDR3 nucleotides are TGTGCCAGCAGTTTGGGGGGATCCCCCGAGCAGTACTTC. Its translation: CASSLGGSPEQYF.

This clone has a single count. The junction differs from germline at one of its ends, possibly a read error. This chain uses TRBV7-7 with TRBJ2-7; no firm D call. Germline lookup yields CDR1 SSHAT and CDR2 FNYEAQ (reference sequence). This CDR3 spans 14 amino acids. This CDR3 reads CASSSESGRGEQYF. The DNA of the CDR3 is TGTGCTAGCAGCTCTGAATCAGGCCGAGGCGAGCAGTACTTC.

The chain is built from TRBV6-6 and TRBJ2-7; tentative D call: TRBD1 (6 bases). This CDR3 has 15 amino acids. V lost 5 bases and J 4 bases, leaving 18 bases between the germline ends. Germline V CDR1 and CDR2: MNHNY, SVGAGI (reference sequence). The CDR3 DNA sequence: TGTGCCAGCAGTCTATACACTACCAGGGGATACGAGCAGTACTTC. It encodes CASSLYTTRGYEQYF.

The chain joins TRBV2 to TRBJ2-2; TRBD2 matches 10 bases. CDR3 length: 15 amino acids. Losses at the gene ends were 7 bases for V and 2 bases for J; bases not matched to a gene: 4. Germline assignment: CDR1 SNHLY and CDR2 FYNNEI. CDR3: CASTTSGANTGELFF. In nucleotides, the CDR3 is TGTGCCAGCACAACTAGCGGGGCTAACACCGGGGAGCTGTTTTTT.

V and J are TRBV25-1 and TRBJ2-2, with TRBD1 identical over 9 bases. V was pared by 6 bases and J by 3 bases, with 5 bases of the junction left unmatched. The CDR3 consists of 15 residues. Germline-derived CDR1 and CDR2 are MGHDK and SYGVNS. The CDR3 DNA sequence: TGTGCCAGCAGCCAGGGACAGGGCCACACCGGGGAGCTGTTTTTT. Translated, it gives CASSQGQGHTGELFF.

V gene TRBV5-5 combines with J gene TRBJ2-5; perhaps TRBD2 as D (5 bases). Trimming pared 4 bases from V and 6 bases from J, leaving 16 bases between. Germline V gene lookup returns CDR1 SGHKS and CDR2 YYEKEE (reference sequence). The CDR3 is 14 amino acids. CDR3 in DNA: TGTGCCAGCAGCCCCGGGGTAGTTCTAAAGACCCAGTACTTC. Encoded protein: CASSPGVVLKTQYF.

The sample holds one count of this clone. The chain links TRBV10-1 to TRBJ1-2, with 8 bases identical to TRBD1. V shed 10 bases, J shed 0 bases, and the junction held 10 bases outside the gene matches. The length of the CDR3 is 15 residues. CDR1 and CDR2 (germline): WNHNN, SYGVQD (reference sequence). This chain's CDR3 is CATTDRVLSNYGYTF. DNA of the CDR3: TGCGCCACCACGGACAGGGTGCTTTCTAACTATGGCTACACCTTC.

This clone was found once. The CDR3 DNA reads as TGTGCCAGAAGCCCCAGGGGACTGAGTGAAGCTTTCTTT. It translates to CARSPRGLSEAFF. The chain combines TRBV7-5 with TRBJ1-1. TRBV7-5 is marked as a pseudogene. The length of the CDR3 is 13 residues.

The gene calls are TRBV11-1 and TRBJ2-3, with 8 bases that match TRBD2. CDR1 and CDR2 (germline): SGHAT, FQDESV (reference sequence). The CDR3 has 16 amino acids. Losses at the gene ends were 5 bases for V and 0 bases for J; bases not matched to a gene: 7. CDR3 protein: CASSSGGTFSTDTQYF. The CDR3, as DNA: TGTGCCAGCAGCAGCGGGGGAACCTTTAGCACAGATACGCAGTATTTT.

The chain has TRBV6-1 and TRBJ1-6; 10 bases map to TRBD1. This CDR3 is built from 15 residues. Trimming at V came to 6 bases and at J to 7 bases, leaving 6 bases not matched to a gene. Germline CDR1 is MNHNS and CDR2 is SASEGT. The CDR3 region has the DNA TGTGCCAGCAGCGAGCGGGGACAGGGGAATTCACCCCTCCACTTT. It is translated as CASSERGQGNSPLHF.

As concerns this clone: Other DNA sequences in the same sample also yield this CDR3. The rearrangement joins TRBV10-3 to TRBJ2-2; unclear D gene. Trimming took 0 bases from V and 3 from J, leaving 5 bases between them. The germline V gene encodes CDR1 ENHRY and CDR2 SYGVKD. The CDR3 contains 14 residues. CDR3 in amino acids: CAISESSDTGELFF. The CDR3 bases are TGTGCCATCAGTGAGTCATCCGACACCGGGGAGCTGTTTTTT.

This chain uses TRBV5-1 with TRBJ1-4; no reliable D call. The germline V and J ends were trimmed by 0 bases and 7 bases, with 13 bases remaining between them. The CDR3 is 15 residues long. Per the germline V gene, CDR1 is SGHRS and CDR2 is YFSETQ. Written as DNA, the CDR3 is TGCGCCAGCAGCTTGGATGGGGAAAGTGGTGAAAAACTGTTTTTT. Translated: CASSLDGESGEKLFF.

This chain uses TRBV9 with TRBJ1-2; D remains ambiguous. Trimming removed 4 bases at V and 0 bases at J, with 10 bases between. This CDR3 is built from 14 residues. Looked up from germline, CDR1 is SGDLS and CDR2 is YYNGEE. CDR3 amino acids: CASSPKRANYGYTF. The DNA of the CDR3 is TGTGCCAGCAGCCCAAAGAGGGCTAACTATGGCTACACCTTC. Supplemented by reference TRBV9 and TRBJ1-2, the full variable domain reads DSGVTQTPKHLITATGQRVTLRCSPRSGDLSVYWYQQSLDQGLQFLIQYYNGEERAKGNILERFSAQQFPDLHSELNLSSLELGDSALYFCASSPKRANYGYTFGSGTRLTVV.

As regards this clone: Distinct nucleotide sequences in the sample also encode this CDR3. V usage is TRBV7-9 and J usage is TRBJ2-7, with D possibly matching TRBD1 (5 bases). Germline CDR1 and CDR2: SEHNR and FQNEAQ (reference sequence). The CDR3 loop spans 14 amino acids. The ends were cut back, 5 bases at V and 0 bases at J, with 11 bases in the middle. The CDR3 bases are TGTGCCAGCAGCCGTACAGGTAGCTCCTACGAGCAGTACTTC. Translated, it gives CASSRTGSSYEQYF.

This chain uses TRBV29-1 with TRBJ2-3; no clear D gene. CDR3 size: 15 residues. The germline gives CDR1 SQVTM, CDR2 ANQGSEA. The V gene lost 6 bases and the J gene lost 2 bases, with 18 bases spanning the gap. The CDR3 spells CSVGKEGQVTDTQYF. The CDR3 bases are TGCAGCGTGGGAAAGGAAGGGCAGGTCACAGATACGCAGTATTTT.